This T cell receptor beta chain emerged from a study of regulatory T cells in long-lasting Graves disease. This clonotype occurred many times. The CDR3 sequence is 16 residues long. Germline V gene data show CDR1 as SGHTS and CDR2 as YDEGEE. The junction had 12 bases not matched to a gene; V was cut back by 4 bases and J by 4 bases. Combining iRepertoire HTBI primers with Arm-PCR of CDR3 regions, the authors built TCR beta libraries. TCRdb fed the multiplex PCR reads into MiXCR, producing one record per CDR3 protein. The data show over 350,000 distinct CDR3 sequences, 11% to 15% seen once. Time point here: newly diagnosed GD, antithyroid drugs for less than 3 months. From RNA extracted from PBMCs, the TCR library was made. This sample was also put to use in a study of T cells in Graves' hyperthyroidism and ophthalmopathy.

Sequenced material: peripheral blood mononuclear cells (PBMCs), taken at new diagnosis, from a patient treated with antithyroid drugs. This TCR was recovered from a woman aged 50 to 60 with Graves disease. The chain links TRBV5-8 to TRBJ2-3, with 7 bases that match TRBD2. In DNA, the CDR3 is TGTGCCAGCAGCCCGGGGCTCCTAGCGGAGGCAGATACGCAGTATTTT. It translates to CASSPGLLAEADTQYF.